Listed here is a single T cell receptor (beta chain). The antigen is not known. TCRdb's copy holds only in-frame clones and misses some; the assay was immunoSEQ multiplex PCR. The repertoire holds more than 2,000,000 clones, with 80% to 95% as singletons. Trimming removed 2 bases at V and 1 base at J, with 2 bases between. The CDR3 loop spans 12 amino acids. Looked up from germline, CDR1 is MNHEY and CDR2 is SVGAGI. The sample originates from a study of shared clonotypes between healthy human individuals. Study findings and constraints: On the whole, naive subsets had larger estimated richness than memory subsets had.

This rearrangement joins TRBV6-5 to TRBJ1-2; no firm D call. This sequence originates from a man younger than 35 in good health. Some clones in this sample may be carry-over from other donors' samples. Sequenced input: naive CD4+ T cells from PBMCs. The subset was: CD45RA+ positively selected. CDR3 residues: CASSYNNYGYTF. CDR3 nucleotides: TGTGCCAGCAGTTACAATAACTATGGCTACACCTTC.